The 19 T cell receptor beta chains below were found in one sample sequenced in a study of blood T cell repertoires in COVID-19. Sequenced by immunoSEQ multiplex PCR; TCRdb stores in-frame clones only, minus some. Among about 140,000 clones listed, about 83% were seen once. Input material: PBMCs or T cells enriched from blood (not recorded which). The receptors originated from a woman aged 45 to 65 with acute COVID-19.

CDR3: CASSSGTRGYF. CDR3 coding DNA: TGTGCCAGCAGCTCCGGGACTCGGGGTTACTTC. This chain links TRBV6-5 with TRBJ2-5; maybe TRBD2 (6 bases). V lost 6 bases and J lost 14, with 16 bases in between. This CDR3 has 11 residues. Germline values: CDR1 MNHEY, CDR2 SVGAGI.

V usage is TRBV2 and J usage is TRBJ2-3; TRBD2 might be the D (5 bases). The CDR3 runs 14 residues. V lost 4 bases and J lost 1, with 9 bases in between. Germline CDR1 and CDR2: SNHLY and FYNNEI. The CDR3 region is CASSGGSGTDTQYF. The DNA for the CDR3 is TGTGCCAGCAGTGGAGGGTCGGGCACAGATACGCAGTATTTT. Together with reference TRBV2 and TRBJ2-3, the CDR3 gives the full variable domain: EPEVTQTPSHQVTQMGQEVILRCVPISNHLYFYWYRQILGQKVEFLVSFYNNEISEKSEIFDDQFSVERPDGSNFTLKIRSTKLEDSAMYFCASSGGSGTDTQYFGPGTRLTVL.

V gene TRBV3-1 (or the pseudogene TRBV3-2) combines with J gene TRBJ1-4; possibly TRBD1 for D (5 bases). From germline, CDR1 is LGHDT and CDR2 YNNKEL (reference sequence). The CDR3 runs to 14 residues. Trimming pared 0 bases from V and 5 bases from J, leaving 7 bases between. CDR3 DNA: TGTGCCAGCAGCCAAGATACAGGCAATGAAAAACTGTTTTTT. Translated, it gives CASSQDTGNEKLFF.

The chain couples TRBV9 to TRBJ1-1; 7 nucleotides match TRBD1. V dropped 4 bases and J dropped 1; count of bases not matched to a gene: 10. The CDR3 has 16 residues. The germline V gene has CDR1 SGDLS and CDR2 YYNGEE. CDR3 sequence (DNA): TGTGCCAGCAGCCGGGTAGGGGGCCCCCCGAACACTGAAGCTTTCTTT. Amino acids: CASSRVGGPPNTEAFF.

This clone was recorded only once. The chain employs TRBV21-1 and TRBJ1-1; no DNA check was done on the table's D call, TRBD1. TRBV21-1 is a recognized pseudogene. CDR3 length equals 14 residues. For the CDR3, the DNA is TGTGCCAGATCCCTAAATGAGGGGGCTACTGAAGCTTTCTTT. This encodes CARSLNEGATEAFF.

This chain joins TRBV10-3 and TRBJ2-4; D might be TRBD2 (5 bases). Germline V gene data show CDR1 as ENHRY and CDR2 as SYGVKD. V lost 4 bases and J lost 3, with 22 bases in between. The CDR3 runs to 18 residues. The CDR3 nucleotides are TGTGCCATCAGTGTCTTACAGCGGACGGGGTCCCTCAAAAACATTCAGTACTTC. Residues: CAISVLQRTGSLKNIQYF.

This sequence joins TRBV11-3 and TRBJ2-1; 8 bases are a match to TRBD2. CDR1 is SGHNT and CDR2 is YENEEA in the germline V gene. The CDR3 runs to 15 residues. V shed 2 bases and J 8 bases; nucleotides not matched to a gene: 8. CDR3 residues: CASSLSGTSVYEQFF. The CDR3 nucleotides are TGTGCCAGCAGCTTATCCGGGACTAGTGTCTATGAGCAGTTCTTC.

V usage is TRBV6-5 and J usage is TRBJ2-2, with a tentative D call TRBD2 (5 bases). The CDR3 runs to 14 residues. V was shortened by 7 bases and J by 4 bases, with 13 bases between the two germline ends. Germline CDR1 and CDR2: MNHEY and SVGAGI. DNA of the CDR3: TGTGCCAGCAAAGGGCTAGCCAGCACCGGGGAGCTGTTTTTT. It is translated as CASKGLASTGELFF.

This clone was seen more than once but under ten times. The chain has TRBV20-1 and TRBJ2-1; D uncertain. Germline V gene lookup returns CDR1 DFQATT and CDR2 SNEGSKA (reference sequence). Trimming shortened V by 3 bases and J by 10 bases, and 10 bases separated the two germline ends. The CDR3 sequence is 11 residues long. CDR3 in DNA: TGCAGTGCTAGTCCCATGTCCGAGCAGTTCTTC. As protein: CSASPMSEQFF.

V and J are TRBV5-1 and TRBJ2-2, with D maybe TRBD1 (6 bases). The CDR3 has 15 amino acids. With 2 bases removed from V and 4 bases from J, the gap between germline ends came to 12 bases. Germline CDR1 is SGHRS and CDR2 is YFSETQ. The DNA for the CDR3 is TGCGCCAGCAGCTTTCGAGGGGGTAGCACCGGGGAGCTGTTTTTT. It yields the protein CASSFRGGSTGELFF.

This clone came up once. The chain has TRBV21-1 and TRBJ2-3; the D call TRBD1 from the table was never checked on the DNA. TRBV21-1 is classified as a pseudogene. The CDR3 spans 12 residues. CDR3 DNA: TGTGCCAGGAACAGAAGCACAGATACGCAGTATTTT. As protein: CARNRSTDTQYF.

The chain has TRBV5-1 and TRBJ2-7, with TRBD2 matching 12 bases. Germline V CDR1 and CDR2: SGHRS, YFSETQ. The CDR3 consists of 15 residues. Trimming removed 0 bases from V and 6 bases from J; junction bases left unmatched: 4. CDR3 residues: CASSLVTSGSPEQYF. For the CDR3, the DNA is TGCGCCAGCAGCTTGGTGACTAGCGGGAGTCCCGAGCAGTACTTC.

This clone showed up just a few times. V is TRBV7-9 and J is TRBJ2-5, with unresolved D. Trimming cost V 4 bases and J 1 base, with 4 bases left between them. Germline CDR1 is SEHNR and CDR2 is FQNEAQ (reference sequence). The CDR3 runs 12 residues. The CDR3: CASSSGQETQYF. CDR3 nucleotide sequence: TGTGCCAGCAGCTCCGGCCAAGAGACCCAGTACTTC.

This clone is a singleton in its sample. The chain links TRBV18 to TRBJ2-5; maybe TRBD1 (7 bases). Per the germline V gene, CDR1 is KGHSH and CDR2 is LQKENI. V lost 1 base, J lost 1 base, and 10 bases lay in between. This CDR3 region has 15 residues. This CDR3 reads CASSPRRDSQETQYF. Here the CDR3 DNA reads TGTGCCAGCTCACCACGGAGGGACAGCCAAGAGACCCAGTACTTC.

The genes are TRBV30 and TRBJ1-4; TRBD1 might be the D (5 bases). This CDR3 is built from 19 residues. V was trimmed by 0 bases and J by 4 bases, leaving 24 bases between them. Germline-derived CDR1 and CDR2 are GTSNPN and SVGIG (reference sequence). CDR3 DNA sequence: TGTGCCTGGAGTGTAGGAGTCGGGGGGTCGTTCAACAGTAATGAAAAACTGTTTTTT. Translated, it gives CAWSVGVGGSFNSNEKLFF. The full variable domain, rest sourced from reference TRBV30 and TRBJ1-4, is SQTIHQWPATLVQPVGSPLSLECTVEGTSNPNLYWYRQAAGRGLQLLFYSVGIGQISSEVPQNLSASRPQDRQFILSSKKLLLSDSGFYLCAWSVGVGGSFNSNEKLFFGSGTQLSVL.

The rearrangement links TRBV12-5 to TRBJ1-2; 10 bases agree with TRBD1. The CDR3 is 17 residues long. Per germline, CDR1 LGHNT and CDR2 FRNRAP. After removal of 1 base from V and 5 bases from J, the junction contained 10 bases not matched to a gene. The CDR3 nucleotides are TGTGCTAGTGGTTTGGGATCCCGGTGGGGACAGGGGTATGGCTACACCTTC. This encodes CASGLGSRWGQGYGYTF.

J is TRBJ1-1 and V is TRBV3-1 (or the pseudogene TRBV3-2); perhaps TRBD1 as D (5 bases). V was trimmed by 1 base and J by 5 bases, leaving 11 bases between them. The germline V gene encodes CDR1 LGHDT and CDR2 YNNKEL (reference sequence). CDR3 length: 14 residues. DNA for the CDR3: TGTGCCAGCAGCCAAGTTGGGGGGGAGACTGAAGCTTTCTTT. This encodes CASSQVGGETEAFF.

The chain joins TRBV5-4 to TRBJ2-6, with D possibly matching TRBD1 (5 bases). Germline V lookup: CDR1 SGHNT, CDR2 YYREEE (reference sequence). Trimming cost V 1 base and J 0 bases, with 8 bases left between them. This CDR3 comprises 16 residues. CDR3 in amino acids: CASSLPGHSGANVLTF. The CDR3 nucleotides read TGTGCCAGCAGCTTGCCAGGGCACTCTGGGGCCAACGTCCTGACTTTC.

The chain carries TRBV7-2 and TRBJ2-3, with TRBD2 matching over 10 bases. Germline V gene sequence: CDR1 SGHTA, CDR2 FQGNSA. V lost 5 bases, J lost 5 bases, and 4 bases stayed unmatched. The CDR3 sequence is 14 residues long. This CDR3 reads CASSPRTSGDTQYF. CDR3 nucleotide sequence: TGTGCCAGCAGCCCAAGGACTAGCGGAGATACGCAGTATTTT. The complete variable domain, with remaining parts taken from reference TRBV7-2 and TRBJ2-3, reads GAGVSQSPSNKVTEKGKDVELRCDPISGHTALYWYRQSLGQGLEFLIYFQGNSAPDKSGLPSDRFSAERTGGSVSTLTIQRTQQEDSAVYLCASSPRTSGDTQYFGPGTRLTVL.